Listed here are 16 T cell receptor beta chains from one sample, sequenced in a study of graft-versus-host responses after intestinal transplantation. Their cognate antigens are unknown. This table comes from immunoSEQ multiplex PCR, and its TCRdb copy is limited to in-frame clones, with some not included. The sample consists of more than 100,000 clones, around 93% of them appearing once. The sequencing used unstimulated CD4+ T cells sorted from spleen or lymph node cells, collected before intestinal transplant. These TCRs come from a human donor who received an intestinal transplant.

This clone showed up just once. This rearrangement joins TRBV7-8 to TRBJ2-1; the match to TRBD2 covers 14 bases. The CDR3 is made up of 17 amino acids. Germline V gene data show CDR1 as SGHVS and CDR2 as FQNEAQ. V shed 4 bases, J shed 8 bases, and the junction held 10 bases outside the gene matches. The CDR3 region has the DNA TGTGCCAGCAGCTCCCCGGGACTAGCGGGAGAGTTCCATGAGCAGTTCTTC. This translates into CASSSPGLAGEFHEQFF.

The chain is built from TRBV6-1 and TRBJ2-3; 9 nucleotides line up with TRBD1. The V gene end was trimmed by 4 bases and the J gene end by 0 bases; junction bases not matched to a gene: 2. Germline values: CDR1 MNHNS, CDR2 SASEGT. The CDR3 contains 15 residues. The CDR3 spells CASSADRGSTDTQYF. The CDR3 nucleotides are TGTGCCAGCAGTGCGGACAGGGGTAGCACAGATACGCAGTATTTT.

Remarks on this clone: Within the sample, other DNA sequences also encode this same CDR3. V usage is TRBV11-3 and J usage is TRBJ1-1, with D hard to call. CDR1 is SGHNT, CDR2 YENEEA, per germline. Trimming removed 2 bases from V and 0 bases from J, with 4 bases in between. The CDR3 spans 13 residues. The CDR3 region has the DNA TGTGCCAGCAGCTTAACTGTGAACACTGAAGCTTTCTTT. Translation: CASSLTVNTEAFF. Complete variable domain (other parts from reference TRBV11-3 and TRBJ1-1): EAGVVQSPRYKIIEKKQPVAFWCNPISGHNTLYWYLQNLGQGPELLIRYENEEAVDDSQLPKDRFSAERLKGVDSTLKIQPAELGDSAVYLCASSLTVNTEAFFGQGTRLTVV.

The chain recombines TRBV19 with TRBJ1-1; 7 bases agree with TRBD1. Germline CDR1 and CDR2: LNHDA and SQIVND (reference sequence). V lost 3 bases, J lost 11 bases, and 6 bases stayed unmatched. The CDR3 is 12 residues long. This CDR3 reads CASSMVGRGAFF. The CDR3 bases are TGTGCCAGTAGTATGGTAGGCAGGGGGGCTTTCTTT. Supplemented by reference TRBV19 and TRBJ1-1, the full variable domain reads DGGITQSPKYLFRKEGQNVTLSCEQNLNHDAMYWYRQDPGQGLRLIYYSQIVNDFQKGDIAEGYSVSREKKESFPLTVTSAQKNPTAFYLCASSMVGRGAFFGQGTRLTVV.

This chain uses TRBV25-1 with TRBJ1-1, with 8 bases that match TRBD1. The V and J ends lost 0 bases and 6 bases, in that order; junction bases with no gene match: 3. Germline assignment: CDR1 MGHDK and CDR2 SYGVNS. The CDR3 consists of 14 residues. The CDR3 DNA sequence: TGTGCCAGCAGTGAATACAGGGGGCGGTCTGAAGCTTTCTTT. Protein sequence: CASSEYRGRSEAFF.

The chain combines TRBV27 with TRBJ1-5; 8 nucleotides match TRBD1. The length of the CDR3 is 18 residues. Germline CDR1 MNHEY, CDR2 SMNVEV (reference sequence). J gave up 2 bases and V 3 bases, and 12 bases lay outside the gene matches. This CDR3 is CASSLKQGDLLGNQPQHF. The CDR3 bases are TGTGCCAGCAGTTTGAAACAGGGGGACCTATTGGGCAATCAGCCCCAGCATTTT.

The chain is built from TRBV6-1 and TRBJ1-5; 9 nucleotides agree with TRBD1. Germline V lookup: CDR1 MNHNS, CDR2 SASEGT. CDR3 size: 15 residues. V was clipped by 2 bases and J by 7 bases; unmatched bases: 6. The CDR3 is CASSEPGTGRQPQHF. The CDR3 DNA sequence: TGTGCCAGCAGTGAACCTGGGACAGGGCGGCAGCCCCAGCATTTT.

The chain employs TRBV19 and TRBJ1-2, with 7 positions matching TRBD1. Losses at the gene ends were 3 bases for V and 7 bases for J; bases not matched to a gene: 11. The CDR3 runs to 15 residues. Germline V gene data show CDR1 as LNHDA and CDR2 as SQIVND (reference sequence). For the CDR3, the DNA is TGTGCCAGTAGTATCGGTGCAGGGGGGTCTTTTGGCTACACCTTC. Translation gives CASSIGAGGSFGYTF.

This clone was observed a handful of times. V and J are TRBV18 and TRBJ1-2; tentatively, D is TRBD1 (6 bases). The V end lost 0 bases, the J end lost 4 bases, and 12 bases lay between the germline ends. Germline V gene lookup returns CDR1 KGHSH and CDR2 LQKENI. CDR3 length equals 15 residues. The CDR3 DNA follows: TGTGCCAGCTCACCACCGGCGGGGGCGGGCTATGGCTACACCTTC. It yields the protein CASSPPAGAGYGYTF.

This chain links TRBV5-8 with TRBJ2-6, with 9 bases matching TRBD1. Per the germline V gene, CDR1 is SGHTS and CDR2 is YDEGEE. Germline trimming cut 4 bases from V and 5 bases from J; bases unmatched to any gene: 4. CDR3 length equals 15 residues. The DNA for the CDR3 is TGTGCCAGCAGCATTGGACAGGGGAGGGCCAACGTCCTGACTTTC. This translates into CASSIGQGRANVLTF.

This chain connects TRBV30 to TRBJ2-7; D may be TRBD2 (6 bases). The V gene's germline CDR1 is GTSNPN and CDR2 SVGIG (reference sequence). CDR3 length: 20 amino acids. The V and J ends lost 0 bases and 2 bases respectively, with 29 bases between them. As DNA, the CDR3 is TGTGCCTGGAGTGTAAGTATGGTCGATGGGACGGCGGGAAATCCCTACGAGCAGTACTTC. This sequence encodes CAWSVSMVDGTAGNPYEQYF. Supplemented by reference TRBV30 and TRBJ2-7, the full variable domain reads SQTIHQWPATLVQPVGSPLSLECTVEGTSNPNLYWYRQAAGRGLQLLFYSVGIGQISSEVPQNLSASRPQDRQFILSSKKLLLSDSGFYLCAWSVSMVDGTAGNPYEQYFGPGTRLTVT.

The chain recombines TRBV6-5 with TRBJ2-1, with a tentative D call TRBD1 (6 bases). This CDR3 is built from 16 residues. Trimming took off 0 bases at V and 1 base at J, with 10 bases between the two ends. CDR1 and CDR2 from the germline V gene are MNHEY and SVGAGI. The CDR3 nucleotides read TGTGCCAGCAGTTACTCCTGGACAGCATCCTACAATGAGCAGTTCTTC. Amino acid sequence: CASSYSWTASYNEQFF.

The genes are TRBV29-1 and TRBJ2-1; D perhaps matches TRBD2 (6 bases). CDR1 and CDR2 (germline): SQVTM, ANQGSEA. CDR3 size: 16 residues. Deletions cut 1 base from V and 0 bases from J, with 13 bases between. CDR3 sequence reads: CSVEARDSRSYNEQFF. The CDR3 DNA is TGCAGCGTTGAAGCCCGGGACTCCCGCTCCTACAATGAGCAGTTCTTC.

The CDR3: CAWRGLAGPTDTQYF. For the CDR3, the DNA is TGTGCCTGGAGGGGACTAGCGGGCCCCACAGATACGCAGTATTTT. This chain uses TRBV30 with TRBJ2-3; 12 nucleotides agree with TRBD2. The ends lost 3 bases at V and 2 bases at J; junction bases unmatched: 3. CDR1 and CDR2 from the germline V gene are GTSNPN and SVGIG (reference sequence). This CDR3 has 15 amino acids.

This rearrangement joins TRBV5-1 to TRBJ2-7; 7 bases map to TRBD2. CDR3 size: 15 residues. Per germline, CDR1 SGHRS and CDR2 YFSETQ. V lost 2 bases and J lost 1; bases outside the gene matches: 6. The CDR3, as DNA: TGCGCCAGCAGCTTAGGAACTAGCGCTTCCTACGAGCAGTACTTC. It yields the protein CASSLGTSASYEQYF.

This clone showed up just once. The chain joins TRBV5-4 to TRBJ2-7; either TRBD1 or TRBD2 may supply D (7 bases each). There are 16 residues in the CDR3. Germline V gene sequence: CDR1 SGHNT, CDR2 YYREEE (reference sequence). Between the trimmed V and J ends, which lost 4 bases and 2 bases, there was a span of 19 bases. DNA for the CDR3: TGTGCCAGCAGCCGAGGGGCAGGGGGGGGTACCTACGAGCAGTACTTC. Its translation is CASSRGAGGGTYEQYF. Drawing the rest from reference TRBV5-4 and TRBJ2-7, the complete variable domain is ETGVTQSPTHLIKTRGQQVTLRCSSQSGHNTVSWYQQALGQGPQFIFQYYREEENGRGNFPPRFSGLQFPNYSSELNVNALELDDSALYLCASSRGAGGGTYEQYFGPGTRLTVT.